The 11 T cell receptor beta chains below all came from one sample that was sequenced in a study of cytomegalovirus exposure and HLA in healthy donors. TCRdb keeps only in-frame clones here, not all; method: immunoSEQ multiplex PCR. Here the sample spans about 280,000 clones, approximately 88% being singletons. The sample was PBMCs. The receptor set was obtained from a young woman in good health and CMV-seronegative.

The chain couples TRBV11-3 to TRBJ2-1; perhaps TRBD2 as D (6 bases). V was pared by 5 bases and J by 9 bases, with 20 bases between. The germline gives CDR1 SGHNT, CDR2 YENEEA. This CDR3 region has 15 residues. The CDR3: CASSPGLLHGGEQFF. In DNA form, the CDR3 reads TGTGCCAGCAGCCCAGGACTCCTCCACGGGGGTGAGCAGTTCTTC. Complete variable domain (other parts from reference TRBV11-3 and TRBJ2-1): EAGVVQSPRYKIIEKKQPVAFWCNPISGHNTLYWYLQNLGQGPELLIRYENEEAVDDSQLPKDRFSAERLKGVDSTLKIQPAELGDSAVYLCASSPGLLHGGEQFFGPGTRLTVL.

CDR3 nucleotides: TGCAGCGTGCCCGAACTCGGAGATGCAACTAATGAAAAACTGTTTTTT. Its protein product is CSVPELGDATNEKLFF. The chain employs TRBV29-1 and TRBJ1-4; D is unclear. CDR1 SQVTM and CDR2 ANQGSEA come from the germline V gene. V was shortened by 6 bases and J by 0 bases, with 17 bases between the two germline ends. CDR3 size: 16 residues.

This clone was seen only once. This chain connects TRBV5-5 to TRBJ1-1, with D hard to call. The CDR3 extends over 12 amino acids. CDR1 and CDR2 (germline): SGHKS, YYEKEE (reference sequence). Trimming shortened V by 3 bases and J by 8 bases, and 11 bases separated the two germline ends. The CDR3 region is CASSWTRGEAFF. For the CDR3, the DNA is TGTGCCAGCAGCTGGACTAGAGGGGAAGCTTTCTTT.

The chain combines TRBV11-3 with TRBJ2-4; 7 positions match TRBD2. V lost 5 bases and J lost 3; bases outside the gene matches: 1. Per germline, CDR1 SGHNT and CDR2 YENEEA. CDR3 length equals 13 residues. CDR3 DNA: TGTGCCAGCAGCGGGGAGGGCAAAAACATTCAGTACTTC. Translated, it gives CASSGEGKNIQYF.

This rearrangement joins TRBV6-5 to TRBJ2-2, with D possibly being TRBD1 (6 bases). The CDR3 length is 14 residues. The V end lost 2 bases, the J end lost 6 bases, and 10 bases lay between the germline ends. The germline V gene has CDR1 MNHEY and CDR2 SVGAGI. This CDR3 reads CASSYPDRPGELFF. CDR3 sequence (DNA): TGTGCCAGCAGTTACCCCGACAGGCCCGGGGAGCTGTTTTTT.

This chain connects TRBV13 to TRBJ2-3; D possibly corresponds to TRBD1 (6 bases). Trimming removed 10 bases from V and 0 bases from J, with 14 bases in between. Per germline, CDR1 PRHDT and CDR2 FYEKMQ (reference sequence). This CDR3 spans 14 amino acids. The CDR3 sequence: CATLAGASTDTQYF. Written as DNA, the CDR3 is TGTGCCACGCTCGCAGGGGCTAGCACAGATACGCAGTATTTT.

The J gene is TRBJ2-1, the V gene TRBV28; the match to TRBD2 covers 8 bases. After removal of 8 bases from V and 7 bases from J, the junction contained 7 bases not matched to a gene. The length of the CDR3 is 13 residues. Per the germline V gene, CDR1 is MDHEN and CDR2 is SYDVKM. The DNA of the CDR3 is TGTGCCAGCGCCAGCGGGAGTCGTAATGAGCAGTTCTTC. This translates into CASASGSRNEQFF. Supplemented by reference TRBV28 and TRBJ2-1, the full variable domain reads DVKVTQSSRYLVKRTGEKVFLECVQDMDHENMFWYRQDPGLGLRLIYFSYDVKMKEKGDIPEGYSVSREKKERFSLILESASTNQTSMYLCASASGSRNEQFFGPGTRLTVL.

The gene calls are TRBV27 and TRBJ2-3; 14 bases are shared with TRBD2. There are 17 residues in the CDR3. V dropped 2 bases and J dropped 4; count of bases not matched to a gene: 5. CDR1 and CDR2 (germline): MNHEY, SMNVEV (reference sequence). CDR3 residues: CASSLRTSGRRPDTQYF. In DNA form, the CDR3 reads TGTGCCAGCAGTTTAAGGACTAGCGGGAGGAGGCCAGATACGCAGTATTTT.

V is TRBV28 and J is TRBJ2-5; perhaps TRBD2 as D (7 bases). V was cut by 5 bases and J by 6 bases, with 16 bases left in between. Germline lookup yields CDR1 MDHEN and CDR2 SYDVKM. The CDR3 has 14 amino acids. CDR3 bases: TGTGCCAGCAGTCGGGGGGCAAATGTAAAGACCCAGTACTTC. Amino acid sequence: CASSRGANVKTQYF.

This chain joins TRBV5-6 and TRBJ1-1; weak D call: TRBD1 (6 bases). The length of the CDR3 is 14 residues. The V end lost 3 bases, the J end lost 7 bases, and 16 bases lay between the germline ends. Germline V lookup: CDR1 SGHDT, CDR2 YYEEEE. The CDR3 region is CASSWGPGSGEAFF. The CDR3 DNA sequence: TGTGCCAGCAGCTGGGGGCCAGGGTCGGGTGAAGCTTTCTTT. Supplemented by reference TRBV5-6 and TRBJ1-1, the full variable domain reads DAGVTQSPTHLIKTRGQQVTLRCSPKSGHDTVSWYQQALGQGPQFIFQYYEEEERQRGNFPDRFSGHQFPNYSSELNVNALLLGDSALYLCASSWGPGSGEAFFGQGTRLTVV.

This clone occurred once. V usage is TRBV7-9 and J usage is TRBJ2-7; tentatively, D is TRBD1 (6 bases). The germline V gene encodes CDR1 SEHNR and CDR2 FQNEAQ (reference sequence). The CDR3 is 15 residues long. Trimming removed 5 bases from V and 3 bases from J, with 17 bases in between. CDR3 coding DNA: TGTGCCAGCAGCGTGTTAGGACAGAGAGACTACGAGCAGTACTTC. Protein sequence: CASSVLGQRDYEQYF.